The clone carrying this T cell receptor (beta chain) was detected ten times or more. Its antigen is unidentified. The record originates from a study of T-cell reconstitution after alpha-beta-depleted transplantation in children. Study findings and constraints: For some patients, TCRbeta diversity was high at day 60 because of recipient T cells and thymic progenitors that survived. Newly generated T cells supplied most T-cell counts and diversity one year post-transplant. Reportedly, alpha-beta T cells present about two months post-transplant originated from several hundred expanded clones of graft origin.

Germline values: CDR1 SGHAT, CDR2 FQNNGV. There are 15 residues in the CDR3. Trimming took off 5 bases at V and 7 bases at J, with 18 bases between the two ends. Unique molecular identifiers featured in how the TCRbeta library was prepared. TCRdb re-derived calls from the PCR reads in MiXCR, one entry per CDR3 protein. The sample records approximately 120,000 distinct CDR3 sequences, roughly 9.7% being singletons. This sequence originates from a girl under three years old who had a stem cell transplant for combined immunodeficiency, so the T cells may come from the graft donor. The rearrangement links TRBV11-2 to TRBJ2-1; D is possibly TRBD1 (5 bases). Material: PBMCs, mostly from graft donor cells, obtained 180 days after TCRalphabeta/CD19-depleted stem cell transplant. CDR3 coding DNA: TGTGCCAGCAGCCCCCGACAGCTAAATAGGAATGAGCAGTTCTTC. Translating gives CASSPRQLNRNEQFF.